This entry concerns a single TCR beta chain. Its cognate antigen is unknown. The sample belongs to a study of beta chain features in type 1 diabetes. About the research overall: No age, gender or cell yield differences were seen between patients and healthy donors. Whole-study results and caveats: Researchers reported that naive, central memory and Treg TCRB repertoires appeared more similar in patients than in healthy donors. Shorter TCRB CDR3s, moderately but significantly so, were found in Type 1 diabetes patients in all four CD4+ subsets.

The germline gives CDR1 MNHNS, CDR2 SASEGT. The V and J ends lost 3 bases and 5 bases, in that order; junction bases with no gene match: 4. The CDR3 is made up of 16 amino acids. Investigators reverse transcribed all isolated RNA, so they sequenced expressed TCRB transcripts. Here immunoSEQ multiplex PCR was the method, and the copy in TCRdb shows in-frame clones only, minus some. The sample has about 900,000 clones; 17% are singletons. Using CD45RO/CCR7/CD25/CD127/CD95/CD27, CD4+ naive, central memory, regulatory and stem cell-like memory cells were sorted. Sequencing input: naive CD4+ T cells from blood. The TCR sequence derives from a woman aged 18-29 years in good health. This sequence joins TRBV6-1 and TRBJ2-2; 12 bases fit TRBD2. The CDR3 coding sequence is TGTGCCAGCAGTGAGAGGACTAGCGGGACTACCGGGGAGCTGTTTTTT. Translated: CASSERTSGTTGELFF.